The present T cell receptor (beta chain) was sequenced within a study of cytomegalovirus exposure and HLA in healthy donors. Study information: In a previous analysis, some 120 million unique TCR beta sequences were found from 170 million or so T cells.

PCR involved 60 Vbeta and 13 Jbeta primers. Sequencing was performed with immunoSEQ multiplex PCR; in TCRdb, only in-frame clones are kept and a portion is missing. Counted here are about 40,000 clones, 66% occurring once; the ten biggest clones make up more than 15%. General study results and limits: The study put some 160 TCR beta chains on its list as cytomegalovirus-associated.

With respect to this clone: Its target is not known.

The sequenced material came from PBMCs. The source of this sequence is a man over 45 in good health and CMV-seropositive.

CDR3 sequence (DNA): TGTGCCAGCAGTTGGCAGGGCAATCAGCCCCAGCATTTT. Residues: CASSWQGNQPQHF. The chain recombines TRBV6-6 with TRBJ1-5, with D hard to call. In germline, CDR1 is MNHNY, CDR2 SVGAGI (reference sequence). This CDR3 has 13 residues. V dropped 4 bases and J dropped 2 bases, with 6 bases sitting between them.